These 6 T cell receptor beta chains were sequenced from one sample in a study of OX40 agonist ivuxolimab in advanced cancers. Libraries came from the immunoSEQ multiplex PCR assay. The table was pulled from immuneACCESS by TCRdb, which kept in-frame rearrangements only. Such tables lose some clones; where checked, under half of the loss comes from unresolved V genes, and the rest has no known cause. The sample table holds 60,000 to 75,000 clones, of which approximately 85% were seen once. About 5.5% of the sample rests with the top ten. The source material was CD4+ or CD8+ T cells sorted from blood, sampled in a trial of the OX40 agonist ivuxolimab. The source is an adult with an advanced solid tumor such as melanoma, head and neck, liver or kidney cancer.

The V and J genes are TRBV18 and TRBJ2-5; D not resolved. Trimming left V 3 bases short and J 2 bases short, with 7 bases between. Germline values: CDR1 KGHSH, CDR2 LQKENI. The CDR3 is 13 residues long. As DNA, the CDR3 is TGTGCCAGCTCACCGGTTGGGCAAGAGACCCAGTACTTC. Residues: CASSPVGQETQYF.

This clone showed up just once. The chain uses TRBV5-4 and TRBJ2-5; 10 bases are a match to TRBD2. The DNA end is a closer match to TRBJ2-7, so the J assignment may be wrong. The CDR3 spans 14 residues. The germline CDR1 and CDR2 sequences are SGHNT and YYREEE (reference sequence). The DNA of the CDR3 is TGTGCCAGCAGCGCTAGCGGGAGTATCTACGAGCAGTACTTC. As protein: CASSASGSIYEQYF.

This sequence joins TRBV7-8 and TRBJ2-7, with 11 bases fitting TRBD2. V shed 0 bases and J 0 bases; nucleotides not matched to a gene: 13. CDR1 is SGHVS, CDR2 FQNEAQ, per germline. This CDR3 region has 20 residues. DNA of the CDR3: TGTGCCAGCAGCTTAGCGTCGGTGGCTAGCGGGGGGACATACTCCTACGAGCAGTACTTC. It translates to CASSLASVASGGTYSYEQYF.

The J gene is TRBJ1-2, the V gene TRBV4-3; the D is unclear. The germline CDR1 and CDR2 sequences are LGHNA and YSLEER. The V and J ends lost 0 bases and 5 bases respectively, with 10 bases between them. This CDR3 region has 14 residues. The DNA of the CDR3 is TGCGCCAGCAGCCAAGAGGCGGTTCTTTATGGCTACACCTTC. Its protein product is CASSQEAVLYGYTF.

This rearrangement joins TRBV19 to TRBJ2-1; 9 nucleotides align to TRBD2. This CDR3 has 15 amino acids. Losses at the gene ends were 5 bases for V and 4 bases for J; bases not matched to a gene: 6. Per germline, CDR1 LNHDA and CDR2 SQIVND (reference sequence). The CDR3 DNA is TGTGCCAGTAGTCCCCGGCTAGCGGGATACAATGAGCAGTTCTTC. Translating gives CASSPRLAGYNEQFF.

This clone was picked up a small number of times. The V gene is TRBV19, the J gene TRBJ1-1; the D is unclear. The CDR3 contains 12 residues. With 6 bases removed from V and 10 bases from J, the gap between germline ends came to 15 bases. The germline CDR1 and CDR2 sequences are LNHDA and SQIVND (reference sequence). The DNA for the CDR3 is TGTGCCAGTAGGGCCAGTACGTTGGGAGCTTTCTTT. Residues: CASRASTLGAFF.